This passage covers 19 T cell receptor beta chains from one sample sequenced in a study of cytomegalovirus exposure and HLA in healthy donors. TCRdb keeps only in-frame clones here, not all; method: immunoSEQ multiplex PCR. Among 200,000 or so clones, over 65% were seen once, and the ten largest hold roughly 7%. The source material was PBMCs. These receptor sequences come from a man between 18 and 29 years old in good health and CMV-seropositive.

The chain uses TRBV5-1 and TRBJ2-5; 7 positions match TRBD1. The CDR3 loop spans 13 amino acids. J gave up 5 bases and V 3 bases, and 4 bases lay outside the gene matches. The germline gives CDR1 SGHRS, CDR2 YFSETQ. As DNA, the CDR3 is TGCGCCAGCAGCTACGACAGGGTTGAGACCCAGTACTTC. Its protein is CASSYDRVETQYF.

This clone was detected a few times. The V gene is TRBV9, the J gene TRBJ2-3; 7 bases align to TRBD1. There are 15 residues in the CDR3. Germline lookup yields CDR1 SGDLS and CDR2 YYNGEE. With V trimmed by 0 bases and J by 1 base, 2 bases remained unmatched. In nucleotides, the CDR3 is TGTGCCAGCAGCGTAGATACAGGGGGCACAGATACGCAGTATTTT. Translated: CASSVDTGGTDTQYF.

The rearrangement uses TRBV4-2 and TRBJ1-3, with D unresolved. V lost 4 bases and J lost 0, with 10 bases in between. Per germline, CDR1 LGHNA and CDR2 YNFKEQ. The CDR3 is made up of 15 amino acids. The CDR3, as DNA: TGTGCCAGCAGCCCCGAGATACGCTCTGGAAACACCATATATTTT. Protein product: CASSPEIRSGNTIYF.

Here the CDR3 DNA reads TGTGCCATCAGTGACCAGGGTGGTGACACTGAAGCTTTCTTT. It encodes CAISDQGGDTEAFF. The gene calls are TRBV10-3 and TRBJ1-1, with D possibly TRBD1 on 5 matching bases. CDR1 ENHRY and CDR2 SYGVKD come from the germline V gene. The length of the CDR3 is 14 residues. V dropped 3 bases and J dropped 3 bases, with 11 bases sitting between them.

The CDR3: CASSSRETGVLEKLFF. In DNA, the CDR3 is TGTGCCAGCAGCAGTAGAGAGACAGGGGTGTTGGAAAAACTGTTTTTT. This chain connects TRBV9 to TRBJ1-4; 8 bases agree with TRBD1. V lost 4 bases and J lost 8; bases outside the gene matches: 13. This CDR3 has 16 amino acids. Germline V CDR1 and CDR2: SGDLS, YYNGEE. Together with reference TRBV9 and TRBJ1-4, the CDR3 gives the full variable domain: DSGVTQTPKHLITATGQRVTLRCSPRSGDLSVYWYQQSLDQGLQFLIQYYNGEERAKGNILERFSAQQFPDLHSELNLSSLELGDSALYFCASSSRETGVLEKLFFGSGTQLSVL.

This clone has more than one count but fewer than ten. The rearrangement links TRBV27 to TRBJ2-7; unclear D gene. V was shortened by 6 bases and J by 6 bases, with 15 bases between the two germline ends. Germline-derived CDR1 and CDR2 are MNHEY and SMNVEV (reference sequence). This CDR3 is 13 amino acids long. The CDR3 DNA follows: TGTGCCAGCAGCCCGTTCACCGGCGGCGAGCAGTACTTC. It yields the protein CASSPFTGGEQYF.

The V gene is TRBV7-9, the J gene TRBJ1-1, with 11 positions matching TRBD1. Losses at the gene ends were 5 bases for V and 3 bases for J; bases not matched to a gene: 8. The germline V gene has CDR1 SEHNR and CDR2 FQNEAQ (reference sequence). The CDR3 extends over 16 amino acids. CDR3 in amino acids: CASSLLPGQGDTEAFF. CDR3 sequence (DNA): TGTGCCAGCAGCCTCCTTCCGGGACAGGGGGACACTGAAGCTTTCTTT. The full variable domain, completed using reference TRBV7-9 and TRBJ1-1, is DTGVSQNPRHKITKRGQNVTFRCDPISEHNRLYWYRQTLGQGPEFLTYFQNEAQLEKSRLLSDRFSAERPKGSFSTLEIQRTEQGDSAMYLCASSLLPGQGDTEAFFGQGTRLTVV.

V gene TRBV27 combines with J gene TRBJ1-1; tentative D call: TRBD1 (5 bases). The germline V gene encodes CDR1 MNHEY and CDR2 SMNVEV (reference sequence). V lost 2 bases to trimming and J lost 0 bases, with 7 bases between them. The CDR3 length is 14 residues. In DNA form, the CDR3 reads TGTGCCAGCAGTTTAAGGGGCATGAACACTGAAGCTTTCTTT. This encodes CASSLRGMNTEAFF.

V gene TRBV10-1 combines with J gene TRBJ2-3, with 7 bases lining up with TRBD1. Germline trimming cut 5 bases from V and 3 bases from J; bases unmatched to any gene: 8. Germline assignment: CDR1 WNHNN and CDR2 SYGVQD (reference sequence). The CDR3 runs 15 residues. CDR3 sequence (DNA): TGCGCCAGCAGTCCCGGGACAGAGGATACAGATACGCAGTATTTT. Its translation: CASSPGTEDTDTQYF.

V and J are TRBV19 and TRBJ1-1; no clear D gene. The CDR3 consists of 14 residues. The germline V gene has CDR1 LNHDA and CDR2 SQIVND (reference sequence). Trimming took off 5 bases at V and 1 base at J, with 11 bases between the two ends. This CDR3 is CASSEPNRNTEAFF. For the CDR3, the DNA is TGTGCCAGTAGTGAACCTAACAGGAACACTGAAGCTTTCTTT.

CDR3 loop: CATSRGEKMNTEAFF. As DNA, the CDR3 is TGTGCCACCAGCAGAGGTGAGAAGATGAACACTGAAGCTTTCTTT. The rearrangement links TRBV15 to TRBJ1-1; D remains unclear. V was cut by 1 base and J by 0 bases, with 9 bases left in between. The CDR3 is 15 amino acids. The germline gives CDR1 LNHNV, CDR2 YYDKDF (reference sequence).

This chain joins TRBV18 and TRBJ1-4, with D tentatively TRBD1 (5 bases). CDR1 and CDR2 (germline): KGHSH, LQKENI. CDR3 length: 13 residues. The V end was cut by 5 bases, the J end by 7 bases, with 11 bases between. The CDR3 region is CASSIGVREKLFF. The CDR3 DNA is TGTGCCAGCTCAATAGGGGTCCGTGAAAAACTGTTTTTT. The full variable domain, its missing parts supplied by reference TRBV18 and TRBJ1-4, is NAGVMQNPRHLVRRRGQEARLRCSPMKGHSHVYWYRQLPEEGLKFMVYLQKENIIDESGMPKERFSAEFPKEGPSILRIQQVVRGDSAAYFCASSIGVREKLFFGSGTQLSVL.

The V gene is TRBV5-1, the J gene TRBJ2-5; D might be TRBD1 (6 bases). This CDR3 comprises 14 residues. CDR1 and CDR2 (germline): SGHRS, YFSETQ. The V end lost 7 bases, the J end lost 5 bases, and 18 bases lay between the germline ends. Written as DNA, the CDR3 is TGCGCCAGCCAAACAGGGACCGGCGGGGAGACCCAGTACTTC. Translation: CASQTGTGGETQYF.

V and J are TRBV18 and TRBJ1-1; D is undetermined. The CDR3 is 13 residues long. The V and J ends lost 3 bases and 4 bases respectively, with 9 bases between them. The germline CDR1 and CDR2 sequences are KGHSH and LQKENI. The DNA for the CDR3 is TGTGCCAGCTCACCCGGAGAGGCCACTGAAGCTTTCTTT. It is translated as CASSPGEATEAFF.

This clone was observed a few times. The rearrangement uses TRBV7-9 and TRBJ2-1, with a possible D match to TRBD1 (7 bases). Trimming stripped 5 bases from V and 8 bases from J, with 16 bases between. Germline CDR1 SEHNR, CDR2 FQNEAQ (reference sequence). CDR3 length equals 14 residues. This CDR3 reads CASSQLSRGDEQFF. The CDR3 bases are TGTGCCAGCAGCCAGCTTAGCAGGGGGGATGAGCAGTTCTTC.

V and J are TRBV27 and TRBJ2-3, with 9 bases matching TRBD1. This CDR3 spans 15 amino acids. The V segment lost 8 bases and the J segment 2 bases; nucleotides outside the gene matches: 8. In germline, CDR1 is MNHEY, CDR2 SMNVEV (reference sequence). The CDR3 DNA follows: TGTGCCAGCCGTGGGGACAGGGTCCACACAGATACGCAGTATTTT. Encoded protein: CASRGDRVHTDTQYF.

This clone came up a few times. The chain couples TRBV28 to TRBJ2-5; 11 bases align to TRBD2. Germline V gene lookup returns CDR1 MDHEN and CDR2 SYDVKM. The CDR3 consists of 17 residues. J was trimmed by 5 bases and V by 5 bases; bases with no gene match: 13. The CDR3 is CASSTLAGEGLGETQYF. In DNA form, the CDR3 reads TGTGCCAGCAGTACACTAGCGGGAGAGGGGTTGGGCGAGACCCAGTACTTC.

V is TRBV9 and J is TRBJ2-1; 8 bases line up with TRBD1. The CDR3 sequence is 15 residues long. With V trimmed by 0 bases and J by 8 bases, 7 bases remained unmatched. Germline CDR1 and CDR2: SGDLS and YYNGEE. The CDR3 bases are TGTGCCAGCAGCGTAGTAAGGACAGGGTCCGATGAGCAGTTCTTC. This codes for CASSVVRTGSDEQFF.

This clone was recorded only once. This chain links TRBV27 with TRBJ1-1; 7 nucleotides align to TRBD1. The CDR3 covers 16 residues. After removal of 0 bases from V and 5 bases from J, the junction contained 9 bases not matched to a gene. Germline V lookup: CDR1 MNHEY, CDR2 SMNVEV (reference sequence). This CDR3 reads CASSLSRGLVVTEAFF. The CDR3 coding sequence is TGTGCCAGCAGTTTATCGAGGGGGCTGGTAGTTACTGAAGCTTTCTTT.